These 6 T cell receptor beta chains came from one sample sequenced in a study of blood T cells in healthy people across ages. Next came a second PCR, run for about 6 to 12 cycles, which used a sample-barcoded 5' primer along with a J-beta primer mix. MiXCR was run by TCRdb on the 5' RACE reads, yielding one entry per CDR3 protein. The sample yields about 780,000 distinct CDR3 sequences, 20% to 30% seen once. These records were also assigned to another study, of T cells of mothers and their children.

Material: blood. Receptors were obtained from a boy between 5 and 17 years old in good health.

V is TRBV20-1 and J is TRBJ2-4; no firm D call. V lost 8 bases and J lost 5, with 10 bases in between. This CDR3 region has 11 residues. CDR1 is DFQATT, CDR2 SNEGSKA, per germline (reference sequence). As DNA, the CDR3 is TGCAGTCAACAAACCGAAAACATTCAGTACTTC. This encodes CSQQTENIQYF.

In its sample, this clonotype was seen a few times. The DNA for the CDR3 is TGTGCCAGCAGTGGGACAGGATCGAGTGGCTATGGCTACACCTTC. Translation: CASSGTGSSGYGYTF. The V and J genes are TRBV25-1 and TRBJ1-2; the match to TRBD1 covers 7 bases. The CDR3 is 15 residues long. V trimming: 4 bases; J trimming: 4 bases; junction bases outside the gene matches: 9. Germline V gives CDR1 MGHDK, CDR2 SYGVNS.

This chain links TRBV5-1 with TRBJ1-2, with D possibly TRBD1 on 6 matching bases. This CDR3 comprises 15 residues. CDR1 is SGHRS and CDR2 is YFSETQ in the germline V gene. V lost 2 bases and J lost 7, with 18 bases in between. The CDR3 loop reads CASSFTTGQEGGYTF. For the CDR3, the DNA is TGCGCCAGCAGCTTTACGACAGGCCAGGAAGGTGGCTACACCTTC.

This clonotype was counted a few times. This chain links TRBV6-4 with TRBJ1-5; D not certain. The CDR3 is made up of 15 amino acids. V was cut by 6 bases and J by 0 bases, with 12 bases left in between. CDR1 and CDR2 (germline): MRHNA, SNTAGT. In DNA, the CDR3 is TGTGCCAGCAGCCCCGTAGGTAGTAGCAATCAGCCCCAGCATTTT. Translation: CASSPVGSSNQPQHF.

This clonotype has more than one count but fewer than ten. This sequence joins TRBV20-1 and TRBJ2-6, with TRBD1 identical over 7 bases. Germline CDR1 reads DFQATT; CDR2 reads SNEGSKA (reference sequence). The CDR3 has 14 residues. J gave up 4 bases and V 4 bases, and 4 bases lay outside the gene matches. The chain's CDR3 is CSAKQGSGANVLTF. The CDR3 DNA is TGCAGTGCTAAACAGGGGTCAGGGGCCAACGTCCTGACTTTC.

The chain employs TRBV29-1 and TRBJ1-1; TRBD1 might be the D (5 bases). Germline CDR1 is SQVTM and CDR2 is ANQGSEA. With 3 bases removed from V and 0 bases from J, the gap between germline ends came to 11 bases. This CDR3 spans 14 amino acids. The CDR3 is CSVEYRGLNTEAFF. The CDR3 bases are TGCAGCGTTGAGTACCGGGGGTTGAACACTGAAGCTTTCTTT.